A selection of T cell receptor beta chains follows, all from one sample in a study of blood T cells in healthy people across ages. TCRdb processed the 5' RACE reads anew with MiXCR; each CDR3 protein has one entry. The sample includes approximately 1.5 million distinct CDR3 sequences, about 45% of them seen just once. The sample comprised blood. Receptors were obtained from a woman under 30 in good health. CDR3s include the opening cysteine and the closing phenylalanine or tryptophan. D genes are given only for firm matches. Clone size is given for some rows only: seen once, a few or many times, or a class if the clone is expanded.

v_call,d_call,j_call,clone_size,cdr3_nt,cdr3_aa
TRBV4-1,TRBD2,TRBJ2-2,NA,TGCGCCAGCAGCCAAGTCACACTAGCGGACACCGGGGAGCTGTTTTTT,CASSQVTLADTGELFF
TRBV27,NA,TRBJ2-7,many,TGTGCCAGCAGCTCAGGCGGCGAGCAGTACTTC,CASSSGGEQYF
TRBV4-1,NA,TRBJ1-5,few,TGCGCCAGCAGACTGGATATCTATAGCAATCAGCCCCAGCATTTT,CASRLDIYSNQPQHF
TRBV20-1,NA,TRBJ2-5,NA,TGCAGTATAAAGGACGGGTTGGGCGAGACCCAGTACTTC,CSIKDGLGETQYF
TRBV7-8,TRBD2,TRBJ2-1,few,TGTGCCAGCAGCTTATTCCAGCGGGAGTTGGATGAGCAGTTCTTC,CASSLFQRELDEQFF
TRBV5-6,NA,TRBJ2-2,NA,TGTGCCAGCAGCTTGGGGGACGGCTTCACCGGGGAGCTGTTTTTT,CASSLGDGFTGELFF
TRBV14,TRBD1,TRBJ1-1,NA,TGTGCCAGCAGCCAAAATAAAGGGACAGGGGTGAACACTGAAGCTTTCTTT,CASSQNKGTGVNTEAFF
TRBV5-1,TRBD1,TRBJ2-5,NA,TGCGCCAGCAGCTTGGAGGGCAGGGGGCAAGAGACCCAGTACTTC,CASSLEGRGQETQYF
TRBV29-1,NA,TRBJ2-7,NA,TGCAGCGTTCGGGACACCTACGAGCAGTACTTC,CSVRDTYEQYF
TRBV4-1,NA,TRBJ1-5,NA,TGCGCCAGCAGCCGCACGGGACTGCTATATCAGCCCCAGCATTTT,CASSRTGLLYQPQHF
TRBV20-1,NA,TRBJ2-3,few,TGCAGTGCTAGAGCCCCGGGATTGAGCACAGATACGCAGTATTTT,CSARAPGLSTDTQYF
TRBV29-1,NA,TRBJ2-7,few,TGCAGCGTTGAGGCCCGCCTTCAAGGAGAGCAGTACTTC,CSVEARLQGEQYF
TRBV7-2,NA,TRBJ1-4,NA,TGTGCCAGCACCACCGGTAGAACTAATGAAAAACTGTTTTTT,CASTTGRTNEKLFF
TRBV12-3/TRBV12-4,TRBD1,TRBJ2-4,few,TGTGCCAGCAGTATGGACAGGGGGACAGAGTACTTC,CASSMDRGTEYF
TRBV15,NA,TRBJ1-5,few,TGTGCCACCAGCAGAGCGGGCGGGAGCAATCAGCCCCAGCATTTT,CATSRAGGSNQPQHF
TRBV30,TRBD1,TRBJ2-3,NA,TGTGCCTGGAGTGTACACAGGGGAAGTACAGATACGCAGTATTTT,CAWSVHRGSTDTQYF
TRBV29-1,TRBD1,TRBJ1-1,NA,TGCAGCGTGAGCAGGGACAGGGCGGCAGCTTTCTTT,CSVSRDRAAAFF
TRBV5-6,TRBD2,TRBJ2-3,NA,TGTGCCAGCAGCGCCGGACTAGCGGGAGGATGGGGAGATACGCAGTATTTT,CASSAGLAGGWGDTQYF
TRBV29-1,NA,TRBJ2-7,once,TGCAGCGTCGGGGCGACGTCCTACGAGCAGTACTTC,CSVGATSYEQYF
TRBV20-1,TRBD1,TRBJ2-7,NA,TGCAGTGCTAGAGATACGAGCCCCGGGACAGTGGGAATAGGCTCCTACGAGCAGTACTTC,CSARDTSPGTVGIGSYEQYF
TRBV18,NA,TRBJ2-3,NA,TGTGCCAGCCTCTCGAAAGGGCAAAGCACAGATACGCAGTATTTT,CASLSKGQSTDTQYF
TRBV29-1,TRBD2,TRBJ2-1,many,TGCAGCGTTGATCCCCCCGGTACTAGCGGGGGGAAATACAATGAGCAGTTCTTC,CSVDPPGTSGGKYNEQFF
TRBV5-5,NA,TRBJ1-5,few,TGTGCCAGCAGCCTGGGGTCCTTCAATCAGCCCCAGCATTTT,CASSLGSFNQPQHF
TRBV28,TRBD2,TRBJ2-1,once,TGTGCCAGCCAGGTACTAGCGGGAGGGGGTGAGCAGTTCTTC,CASQVLAGGGEQFF
TRBV6-7,NA,TRBJ2-4,NA,TGTGCCAGCAGTTACTCTAACTCCGGGGACATCACCCAATGTAACATTCAGTACTTC,CASSYSNSGDITQCNIQYF
TRBV5-6,TRBD1,TRBJ2-1,few,TGTGCCAGCAGGTACGGGACAGGTTACAATGAGCAGTTCTTC,CASRYGTGYNEQFF
TRBV4-3,NA,TRBJ2-1,NA,TGCGCCAGCAGCCAAGATCTTGGCCAGGGGATCCTCAATGAGCAGTTCTTC,CASSQDLGQGILNEQFF
TRBV29-1,TRBD1,TRBJ2-6,few,TGCAGCGTCGGACAGGGACTCACTGGGGCCAACGTCCTGACTTTC,CSVGQGLTGANVLTF
TRBV4-1,TRBD2,TRBJ2-7,few,TGCGCCAGCAGCCAACTCCTAGCGGGGGTTTACGAGCAGTACTTC,CASSQLLAGVYEQYF
TRBV4-1,NA,TRBJ2-5,NA,TGCGCCAGCAGCCAGAAGACACTCTACGAGCGGTACTTC,CASSQKTLYERYF
TRBV9,NA,TRBJ2-3,NA,TGTGTCAGCATCCCCAGCCCCAGCGGTAGCACAGATACGCAGTATTTT,CVSIPSPSGSTDTQYF
TRBV20-1,NA,TRBJ2-1,NA,TGCAGTGCTAGCCTAGATTCGTACAATGAGCAGTTCTTC,CSASLDSYNEQFF
TRBV20-1,NA,TRBJ1-1,NA,TGCAGTGCTAGGGGGGGTGGAGCTGAAGCTTTCTTT,CSARGGGAEAFF
TRBV4-3,NA,TRBJ2-6,few,TGCGCCAGCAGCCAAGAAGACTTGGGTGCTGGGGCCAACGTCCTGACTTTC,CASSQEDLGAGANVLTF
TRBV20-1,NA,TRBJ1-5,few,TGCAGTGCTAGGTCTGGGATCCATCATCAGCCCCAGCATTTT,CSARSGIHHQPQHF
TRBV25-1,NA,TRBJ1-2,NA,TGTGCCAGCAGTGAAGCATCATTTGGCTATGGCTACACCTTC,CASSEASFGYGYTF
TRBV20-1,NA,TRBJ1-2,NA,TGCAGTGCTAGAGGGTCGGCTCTCCGGAGCTATGGCTACACCTTC,CSARGSALRSYGYTF
TRBV27,NA,TRBJ2-7,NA,TGTGCCAGCAGTTTTTTGGGGGTCAATGAGCAGTACTTC,CASSFLGVNEQYF
TRBV27,NA,TRBJ2-1,few,TGTGCCAGCAGTCGGAGGGCCATAGGCAATGAGCAGTTCTTC,CASSRRAIGNEQFF
TRBV6-6,NA,TRBJ2-4,NA,TGTGCCAGCACCTCATCCCCAGGGTCCCAAAACATTCAGTACTTC,CASTSSPGSQNIQYF
TRBV12-3/TRBV12-4,TRBD1,TRBJ2-5,NA,TGTGCCAGCAGTCCCCGGGACAGGGGTATGGAGACCCAGTACTTC,CASSPRDRGMETQYF
TRBV7-9,NA,TRBJ2-1,NA,TGTGCCAGCAGCTCAACAGGGCCGGTCTACAATGAGCAGTTCTTC,CASSSTGPVYNEQFF
TRBV12-3/TRBV12-4,NA,TRBJ1-2,NA,TGTGCCAGCAGTTGCGAAGAGGACTATGGCTACACCTTC,CASSCEEDYGYTF
TRBV2,NA,TRBJ2-5,NA,TGTGCCAGCACCACGGAGACCTACAATGAGCAGTACTTC,CASTTETYNEQYF
TRBV29-1,NA,TRBJ2-1,NA,TGCAGCGTTGAGGATCAAAAGACAGCCCTTGGCACTCAGTTCTTC,CSVEDQKTALGTQFF
TRBV4-3,NA,TRBJ2-1,NA,TGCGCCAGCAGCCAAGGGCCCGAGAATGAGCAGTTCTTC,CASSQGPENEQFF
TRBV27,NA,TRBJ1-2,NA,TGTGCCAGCCAGGGGTCCGGCTATGGCTACACCTTC,CASQGSGYGYTF
TRBV11-1,TRBD1,TRBJ2-3,NA,TGTGTCAGCAGCTTTAGGGACAGGGATGCAGATACGCAGTATTTT,CVSSFRDRDADTQYF
TRBV20-1,NA,TRBJ1-5,once,TGCAGTGCTCCTGACAGTGGCAATCAGCCCCAGCATTTT,CSAPDSGNQPQHF
TRBV9,TRBD1,TRBJ2-5,NA,TGTGCCAGCAGCGCCCGGGACAGGGTGGTAAATGAGCAGTACTTC,CASSARDRVVNEQYF
TRBV20-1,TRBD1,TRBJ1-2,NA,TGCAGCGCTGGCGAGGGAGACAGGGTCTATGGCTACACCTTC,CSAGEGDRVYGYTF
TRBV27,NA,TRBJ1-2,few,TGTGCCAGCAGTTCCAGGGACGGGGGCATCTATGGCTACACCTTC,CASSSRDGGIYGYTF
TRBV29-1,NA,TRBJ2-1,many,TGCAGCGTGGGTCCGAAGGATGAGCAGTTCTTC,CSVGPKDEQFF
TRBV27,NA,TRBJ2-5,few,TGTGCCAGCAGTTCCCCTGCCAGGTCCAATGTGGGCAAGGAGACCCAGTACTTC,CASSSPARSNVGKETQYF
TRBV9,NA,TRBJ1-1,NA,TGTGCCAGCAGCCCCCGGACAGCAGCCCGGGGGGGCACTGAAGCTTTCTTT,CASSPRTAARGGTEAFF
TRBV29-1,NA,TRBJ1-2,few,TGCAGCGTTGAAAGAAATCAGGGCTACACCTTC,CSVERNQGYTF
TRBV4-2,NA,TRBJ2-2,NA,TGTGCCAGCACCCAGGGGGGGGTAGAGGACACCGGGGAGCTGTTTTTT,CASTQGGVEDTGELFF